One sample yielded the 27 T cell receptor beta chains listed below, sequenced in a study of patients and donors after allogeneic stem cell transplantation. One entry per CDR3 protein, called by TCRdb with MiXCR from the RT-PCR reads. The table lists hundreds of thousands of distinct CDR3 sequences, 15% to 20% of them singletons. Sequencing was carried out using blood, either unsorted or a sorted T cell fraction (not recorded which). Receptors originate from a human donor who was either an allogeneic HSCT recipient or a stem cell or donor lymphocyte infusion donor (not recorded which). It is not recorded whose cells these are; they may come from a transplant donor.

V usage is TRBV6-1 and J usage is TRBJ1-3, with a possible D match to TRBD1 (6 bases). Between the trimmed V and J ends, which lost 5 bases and 2 bases, there was a span of 19 bases. Germline CDR1 reads MNHNS; CDR2 reads SASEGT. This CDR3 spans 17 amino acids. The CDR3 bases are TGTGCCAGCAGTCCCCAAGGCACAGGGTGGACTGGAAACACCATATATTTT. Translation gives CASSPQGTGWTGNTIYF.

This clonotype was found a few times. The chain employs TRBV5-6 and TRBJ1-1; D is ambiguous. This CDR3 comprises 14 residues. Germline-derived CDR1 and CDR2 are SGHDT and YYEEEE. With 6 bases removed from V and 0 bases from J, the gap between germline ends came to 12 bases. CDR3 bases: TGTGCCAGCACCCCACCGGGCGTGAACACTGAAGCTTTCTTT. Its translation: CASTPPGVNTEAFF.

This clonotype was detected many times. The V and J genes are TRBV12-3 or TRBV12-4 and TRBJ1-5, with unresolved D. The CDR3 contains 14 residues. Trimming took 3 bases from V and 0 from J, leaving 6 bases between them. CDR3 amino acids: CASSFGLSNQPQHF. CDR3 nucleotide sequence: TGTGCCAGCAGTTTCGGGCTTAGCAATCAGCCCCAGCATTTT.

The chain carries TRBV5-1 and TRBJ2-5, with D possibly being TRBD2 (5 bases). The germline gives CDR1 SGHRS, CDR2 YFSETQ. Trimming left V 4 bases short and J 2 bases short, with 21 bases between. The CDR3 loop spans 17 amino acids. The CDR3 region has the DNA TGCGCCAGCAGCCGCGAGCCTGGCGGGTACTTACAAGAGACCCAGTACTTC. It specifies CASSREPGGYLQETQYF.

The V call is TRBV4-1, the J call TRBJ2-7, with D possibly TRBD1 on 5 matching bases. Germline loops: CDR1 MGHRA, CDR2 YSYEKL. V lost 0 bases and J 5 bases, leaving 11 bases between the germline ends. CDR3 length equals 14 residues. The CDR3 nucleotides are TGCGCCAGCAGCCAAGATCCAGGGAAGGACGAGCAGTACTTC. This codes for CASSQDPGKDEQYF.

The genes are TRBV4-2 and TRBJ2-1, with 11 bases lining up with TRBD2. Trimming took 1 base from V and 8 from J; bases not matched to a gene: 7. Germline V gene data show CDR1 as LGHNA and CDR2 as YNFKEQ. The CDR3 covers 16 residues. The CDR3 protein is CASSQVIELAGDEQFF. The CDR3 bases are TGTGCCAGCAGCCAAGTAATTGAACTAGCGGGAGATGAGCAGTTCTTC.

The chain links TRBV2 to TRBJ2-1; the D gene could be TRBD1 or TRBD2 (6 bases each). This CDR3 has 14 amino acids. V was pared by 7 bases and J by 0 bases, with 10 bases between. Germline assignment: CDR1 SNHLY and CDR2 FYNNEI. The CDR3 DNA sequence: TGTGCCAGCAATACGGGGGCCTCCTACAATGAGCAGTTCTTC. Protein: CASNTGASYNEQFF.

The table lists this clonotype with a count of one. The chain carries TRBV11-1 and TRBJ1-3; D gene unclear. The CDR3 has 16 residues. Germline V gene data show CDR1 as SGHAT and CDR2 as FQDESV (reference sequence). Trimming removed 1 base from V and 0 bases from J, with 10 bases in between. The CDR3 region is CASSLVRRSSGNTIYF. CDR3 coding DNA: TGTGCCAGCAGCTTAGTTAGGAGAAGCTCTGGAAACACCATATATTTT.

This clonotype appeared a few times. V gene TRBV6-5 combines with J gene TRBJ2-7, with 8 bases lining up with TRBD2. The CDR3 sequence is 14 residues long. Germline CDR1 MNHEY, CDR2 SVGAGI. V dropped 2 bases and J dropped 6; count of bases not matched to a gene: 6. CDR3 amino acids: CASSYERERGEQYF. The CDR3 nucleotides read TGTGCCAGCAGTTACGAGCGGGAGCGGGGCGAGCAGTACTTC.

This clonotype was detected a few times. This rearrangement joins TRBV7-8 to TRBJ2-2, with 8 bases that match TRBD2. Germline V gives CDR1 SGHVS, CDR2 FQNEAQ. The CDR3 has 15 amino acids. V lost 8 bases and J lost 2; bases outside the gene matches: 7. In nucleotides, the CDR3 is TGTGCCAGCCTAAACTTAGCGGGAAACACCGGGGAGCTGTTTTTT. This gives the protein CASLNLAGNTGELFF.

This clonotype was recorded many times. V is TRBV12-3 or TRBV12-4 and J is TRBJ2-7; no clear D gene. The CDR3 extends over 13 amino acids. V lost 3 bases to trimming and J lost 2 bases, with 8 bases between them. The CDR3: CASSFRATYEQYF. In DNA, the CDR3 is TGTGCCAGCAGTTTTAGGGCTACCTACGAGCAGTACTTC.

There are a few counts of this clonotype. The gene calls are TRBV6-2 or TRBV6-3 and TRBJ2-1; 12 bases map to TRBD2. Germline V gene sequence: CDR1 MNHEY, CDR2 SVGEGT. V was pared by 2 bases and J by 8 bases, with 4 bases of the junction left unmatched. The CDR3 contains 15 residues. This CDR3 is CASSYRGLAGYEQFF. The CDR3 DNA reads as TGTGCCAGCAGTTACCGGGGACTAGCGGGCTATGAGCAGTTCTTC.

The table lists this clonotype with a few counts. The chain joins TRBV15 to TRBJ1-5; 8 nucleotides line up with TRBD1. V lost 8 bases and J lost 2; bases outside the gene matches: 8. This CDR3 contains 15 residues. Germline assignment: CDR1 LNHNV and CDR2 YYDKDF (reference sequence). This chain's CDR3 is CATRSRGPGNQPQHF. CDR3 bases: TGTGCCACCCGGAGCAGGGGGCCGGGCAATCAGCCCCAGCATTTT.

The chain carries TRBV27 and TRBJ2-5, with 14 bases matching TRBD2. Trimming cost V 2 bases and J 11 bases; bases outside gene matches: 7. This CDR3 is built from 15 residues. Looked up from germline, CDR1 is MNHEY and CDR2 is SMNVEV (reference sequence). CDR3 DNA: TGTGCCAGCAGTTTAGGACTAGCGGGAGGTAGGGAGCAGTACTTC. Translation: CASSLGLAGGREQYF.

The chain recombines TRBV7-9 with TRBJ1-1, with D hard to call. The CDR3 has 13 amino acids. The germline CDR1 and CDR2 sequences are SEHNR and FQNEAQ (reference sequence). Between the trimmed V and J ends, which lost 4 bases and 5 bases, there was a span of 11 bases. The CDR3: CASSWEQRTEAFF. The CDR3 DNA is TGTGCCAGCAGCTGGGAACAGAGGACTGAAGCTTTCTTT.

The rearrangement joins TRBV5-1 to TRBJ1-4; 7 nucleotides agree with TRBD1. Germline V gene lookup returns CDR1 SGHRS and CDR2 YFSETQ. CDR3 length: 16 amino acids. V gave up 5 bases and J gave up 7 bases; unmatched junction bases: 14. CDR3 region: CASSLTRDREGEKLFF. CDR3 DNA: TGCGCCAGCAGTTTGACGAGAGACAGGGAGGGTGAAAAACTGTTTTTT. Supplemented by reference TRBV5-1 and TRBJ1-4, the full variable domain reads KAGVTQTPRYLIKTRGQQVTLSCSPISGHRSVSWYQQTPGQGLQFLFEYFSETQRNKGNFPGRFSGRQFSNSRSEMNVSTLELGDSALYLCASSLTRDREGEKLFFGSGTQLSVL.

The chain has TRBV5-1 and TRBJ1-2; 9 positions agree with TRBD1. Germline V gene sequence: CDR1 SGHRS, CDR2 YFSETQ. This CDR3 region has 15 residues. The V gene end was trimmed by 3 bases and the J gene end by 6 bases; junction bases not matched to a gene: 9. The CDR3 here is CASSWDRDRVHGYTF. CDR3 coding DNA: TGCGCCAGCAGCTGGGACCGGGACAGGGTACATGGCTACACCTTC.

This clonotype was counted only a few times. The J gene is TRBJ1-3, the V gene TRBV19, with no clear D. Per the germline V gene, CDR1 is LNHDA and CDR2 is SQIVND (reference sequence). The CDR3 is 13 amino acids. V was pared by 5 bases and J by 1 base, with 6 bases between. This CDR3 is CASSSLSGNTIYF. The CDR3 coding sequence is TGTGCCAGTAGTTCTTTATCTGGAAACACCATATATTTT.

The table lists this clonotype with a few counts. The V call is TRBV5-1, the J call TRBJ2-7; 9 bases match TRBD2. The CDR3 contains 16 residues. The V gene's germline CDR1 is SGHRS and CDR2 YFSETQ. V trimming: 0 bases; J trimming: 0 bases; junction bases outside the gene matches: 4. The DNA of the CDR3 is TGCGCCAGCAGCTTGGTGGCTAGCGGGGCCTCCTACGAGCAGTACTTC. Translated, it gives CASSLVASGASYEQYF.

This chain's CDR3 is CASGLSGSTDTQYF. CDR3 nucleotide sequence: TGTGCTAGTGGTTTGTCGGGTAGCACAGATACGCAGTATTTT. The gene calls are TRBV12-5 and TRBJ2-3; unclear D gene. Germline V CDR1 and CDR2: LGHNT, FRNRAP. The V end was cut by 2 bases, the J end by 0 bases, with 6 bases between. The CDR3 sequence is 14 residues long.

The chain has TRBV5-1 and TRBJ2-1, with TRBD2 as a possible D gene (6 bases). The CDR3 is 14 residues long. The germline V and J ends were trimmed by 0 bases and 8 bases, with 12 bases remaining between them. CDR1 SGHRS and CDR2 YFSETQ come from the germline V gene. DNA of the CDR3: TGCGCCAGCAGCTTGGGTGGAGGGTACTATGAGCAGTTCTTC. It specifies CASSLGGGYYEQFF.

The chain joins TRBV18 to TRBJ2-7; unclear D gene. The CDR3 has 13 residues. CDR1 is KGHSH, CDR2 LQKENI, per germline. V dropped 2 bases and J dropped 6 bases, with 11 bases sitting between them. The CDR3 DNA reads TGTGCCAGCTCACCAGGGTCCCATTTCGAGCAGTACTTC. It specifies CASSPGSHFEQYF.

This clonotype was observed a handful of times. CDR3 in amino acids: CASNMGKAGFNTGELFF. CDR3 nucleotides: TGCGCCAGCAATATGGGGAAGGCAGGCTTCAACACCGGGGAGCTGTTTTTT. V and J are TRBV5-1 and TRBJ2-2; D uncertain. Germline loops: CDR1 SGHRS, CDR2 YFSETQ. Trimming removed 6 bases at V and 2 bases at J, with 20 bases between. This CDR3 is 17 amino acids long.

The sample holds a few counts of this clonotype. The chain carries TRBV11-2 and TRBJ1-6; 8 nucleotides line up with TRBD1. This CDR3 is 15 amino acids long. CDR1 SGHAT and CDR2 FQNNGV come from the germline V gene. The V segment lost 2 bases and the J segment 5 bases; nucleotides outside the gene matches: 2. In nucleotides, the CDR3 is TGTGCCAGCAGCTTAACGGGACAGGATAATTCACCCCTCCACTTT. Translation gives CASSLTGQDNSPLHF.

The chain is built from TRBV6-1 and TRBJ2-2, with 7 bases identical to TRBD1. With 4 bases clipped from V and 4 bases from J, the junction kept 6 bases outside the gene matches. The CDR3 consists of 15 residues. Per the germline V gene, CDR1 is MNHNS and CDR2 is SASEGT. This CDR3 is CASSVIQGTTGELFF. Here the CDR3 DNA reads TGTGCCAGCAGTGTGATACAGGGGACCACCGGGGAGCTGTTTTTT.

This clonotype has just a few counts. The chain is built from TRBV7-3 and TRBJ2-1; D is undetermined. Deletions cut 0 bases from V and 7 bases from J, with 10 bases between. CDR3 size: 14 residues. Germline-derived CDR1 and CDR2 are SGHTA and FQGTGA. The CDR3 DNA sequence: TGTGCCAGCAGCTTAACGGCCAGCAGTAATGAGCAGTTCTTC. Residues: CASSLTASSNEQFF.

The CDR3 DNA sequence: TGTGCCAGCAGGGAGGACAACTCTGGAAACACCATATATTTT. Translating it yields CASREDNSGNTIYF. This sequence joins TRBV6-1 and TRBJ1-3, with a possible D match to TRBD1 (5 bases). V lost 6 bases and J lost 0, with 9 bases in between. CDR3 length equals 14 residues. Germline V gene sequence: CDR1 MNHNS, CDR2 SASEGT.